Shown below are 27 T cell receptor beta chains from a single sample sequenced in a study of T cell repertoires in cytomegalovirus infection. Using its own MiXCR run on the reads, TCRdb lists one record per CDR3 protein. This table holds roughly 120,000 distinct CDR3 sequences, roughly a third found once. These TCRs' antigens remain unknown. Specimen: CD8+ T cells from cultured PBMCs, collected from culture after CMV antigen stimulation. The receptors stem from a human donor in good health (CMV status not recorded). Some clones in this sample may be carry-over from other donors' samples.

This clonotype turned up a few times. The chain employs TRBV7-9 and TRBJ2-1, with 11 bases lining up with TRBD2. From germline, CDR1 is SEHNR and CDR2 FQNEAQ (reference sequence). Trimming at V came to 5 bases and at J to 5 bases, leaving 8 bases not matched to a gene. This CDR3 has 16 residues. This chain's CDR3 is CASSPRLAGGNNEQFF. The CDR3 bases are TGTGCCAGCAGCCCCCGGCTAGCGGGGGGAAACAATGAGCAGTTCTTC.

This sequence joins TRBV6-2 or TRBV6-3 and TRBJ2-4; weak D call: TRBD1 (6 bases). The germline CDR1 and CDR2 sequences are MNHEY and SVGEGT. Trimming stripped 5 bases from V and 4 bases from J, with 15 bases between. This CDR3 spans 15 amino acids. The CDR3 loop reads CASSPTGGGKNIQYF. The DNA for the CDR3 is TGTGCCAGCAGTCCGACAGGAGGAGGAAAAAACATTCAGTACTTC.

This clonotype was found many times. This chain links TRBV19 with TRBJ1-1; 8 nucleotides line up with TRBD1. The CDR3 is 14 residues long. V was pared by 5 bases and J by 1 base, with 3 bases of the junction left unmatched. CDR1 and CDR2 (germline): LNHDA, SQIVND (reference sequence). The CDR3 nucleotides are TGTGCCAGTAGTCCAGGGGGCACGAACACTGAAGCTTTCTTT. This gives the protein CASSPGGTNTEAFF. Full variable domain (rest looked up from reference TRBV19 and TRBJ1-1): DGGITQSPKYLFRKEGQNVTLSCEQNLNHDAMYWYRQDPGQGLRLIYYSQIVNDFQKGDIAEGYSVSREKKESFPLTVTSAQKNPTAFYLCASSPGGTNTEAFFGQGTRLTVV.

This clonotype showed up just a few times. The chain uses TRBV19 and TRBJ2-1; perhaps TRBD2 as D (7 bases). Per the germline V gene, CDR1 is LNHDA and CDR2 is SQIVND (reference sequence). V was clipped by 4 bases and J by 8 bases, with 18 bases between them. CDR3 size: 15 residues. CDR3 protein: CASSSRGWGGDEQFF. In nucleotides, the CDR3 is TGTGCCAGTAGTAGTAGGGGGTGGGGGGGCGATGAGCAGTTCTTC.

This clonotype was observed many times. The chain couples TRBV4-1 to TRBJ1-2; no definite D call. This CDR3 has 14 amino acids. V lost 1 base, J lost 4 bases, and 10 bases lay in between. CDR1 and CDR2 from the germline V gene are MGHRA and YSYEKL. Written as DNA, the CDR3 is TGCGCCAGCAGCCAAGGGGTGTCTGGCTATGGCTACACCTTC. Protein sequence: CASSQGVSGYGYTF.

This clonotype has just a few counts. The chain recombines TRBV27 with TRBJ2-1; 9 positions match TRBD2. CDR3 length: 15 amino acids. CDR1 and CDR2 (germline): MNHEY, SMNVEV (reference sequence). Germline trimming cut 7 bases from V and 4 bases from J; bases unmatched to any gene: 8. CDR3 in DNA: TGTGCCAGCACCCCAGGACTAGCGACTTACAATGAGCAGTTCTTC. This translates into CASTPGLATYNEQFF.

The genes are TRBV7-6 and TRBJ1-5; TRBD1 is a possible D gene (5 bases). This CDR3 region has 17 residues. Germline V gene lookup returns CDR1 SGHVS and CDR2 FNYEAQ. V lost 5 bases and J lost 2, with 19 bases in between. The CDR3 region is CASSPDSGFGGNQPQHF. CDR3 DNA: TGTGCCAGCAGCCCCGATTCAGGGTTTGGTGGCAATCAGCCCCAGCATTTT.

For the CDR3, the DNA is TGTGCCAGTAGTACACAGGGGGCGGGCAATCAGCCCCAGCATTTT. Its translation is CASSTQGAGNQPQHF. The genes are TRBV19 and TRBJ1-5, with 9 positions matching TRBD1. The CDR3 length is 15 residues. CDR1 and CDR2 (germline): LNHDA, SQIVND (reference sequence). After removal of 4 bases from V and 2 bases from J, the junction contained 3 bases not matched to a gene.

V and J are TRBV6-6 and TRBJ2-1; the match to TRBD2 covers 7 bases. CDR1 is MNHNY, CDR2 SVGAGI, per germline (reference sequence). With V trimmed by 0 bases and J by 6 bases, 2 bases remained unmatched. This CDR3 has 14 residues. The DNA for the CDR3 is TGTGCCAGCAGTTACTCCGAGCGGGGCAATGAGCAGTTCTTC. Amino acid sequence: CASSYSERGNEQFF.

The rearrangement links TRBV11-2 to TRBJ2-3, with 9 bases matching TRBD2. CDR1 SGHAT and CDR2 FQNNGV come from the germline V gene. The CDR3 totals 18 residues. Trimming cost V 2 bases and J 8 bases; bases outside gene matches: 17. The CDR3 protein is CASSLHGGGLATRGTQYF. Written as DNA, the CDR3 is TGTGCCAGCAGCTTACATGGGGGAGGACTAGCGACGCGGGGTACGCAGTATTTT. Filled out from reference TRBV11-2 and TRBJ2-3, the complete variable domain reads EAGVAQSPRYKIIEKRQSVAFWCNPISGHATLYWYQQILGQGPKLLIQFQNNGVVDDSQLPKDRFSAERLKGVDSTLKIQPAKLEDSAVYLCASSLHGGGLATRGTQYFGPGTRLTVL.

This clonotype was seen ten or more times. The chain has TRBV7-9 and TRBJ1-1; D is unresolved. The ends were cut back, 5 bases at V and 2 bases at J, with 12 bases in the middle. The CDR3 extends over 14 amino acids. Per germline, CDR1 SEHNR and CDR2 FQNEAQ (reference sequence). In DNA form, the CDR3 reads TGTGCCAGCAGCCGAAGACAACCCAACACTGAAGCTTTCTTT. Its translation is CASSRRQPNTEAFF.

The sample holds a few counts of this clonotype. The chain uses TRBV2 and TRBJ1-3; D gene ambiguous. V lost 3 bases and J 0 bases, leaving 9 bases between the germline ends. The CDR3 loop spans 15 amino acids. CDR1 is SNHLY and CDR2 is FYNNEI in the germline V gene. The DNA of the CDR3 is TGTGCCAGCAGTGACTGGACGGACTCTGGAAACACCATATATTTT. It translates to CASSDWTDSGNTIYF.

V gene TRBV7-2 combines with J gene TRBJ2-1, with D maybe TRBD2 (7 bases). The CDR3 spans 16 residues. V shed 7 bases and J shed 1 base, with 17 bases lying between them. Germline CDR1 is SGHTA and CDR2 is FQGNSA. This CDR3 reads CASTTWGGRSYNEQFF. CDR3 coding DNA: TGTGCCAGCACCACGTGGGGGGGCCGGTCCTACAATGAGCAGTTCTTC.

This clonotype was picked up many times. The J gene is TRBJ2-1, the V gene TRBV7-2, with TRBD2 identical over 8 bases. J was trimmed by 2 bases and V by 5 bases; bases with no gene match: 8. The V gene's germline CDR1 is SGHTA and CDR2 FQGNSA. The CDR3 has 16 amino acids. The CDR3 DNA follows: TGTGCCAGCAGCCAGATTACGGGACTAGCCTACAATGAGCAGTTCTTC. This translates into CASSQITGLAYNEQFF.

This clonotype was seen a single time. The genes are TRBV6-2 or TRBV6-3 and TRBJ2-5; no firm D call. This CDR3 contains 14 residues. With 4 bases removed from V and 0 bases from J, the gap between germline ends came to 9 bases. From germline, CDR1 is MNHEY and CDR2 SVGEGT. The CDR3 nucleotides read TGTGCCAGCAGTTGGCTGAGGTACCAAGAGACCCAGTACTTC. This sequence encodes CASSWLRYQETQYF.

Only a few counts were recorded for this clonotype. The chain carries TRBV28 and TRBJ2-4; tentative D call: TRBD1 (5 bases). The V end was cut by 7 bases, the J end by 0 bases, with 13 bases between. Germline loops: CDR1 MDHEN, CDR2 SYDVKM. The CDR3 sequence is 15 residues long. CDR3 nucleotide sequence: TGTGCCAGCACCCAGGACATACTAGCCAAAAACATTCAGTACTTC. It encodes CASTQDILAKNIQYF.

The chain uses TRBV7-9 and TRBJ2-5, with TRBD1 as a possible D gene (6 bases). The length of the CDR3 is 15 residues. V was cut by 4 bases and J by 2 bases, with 14 bases left in between. CDR1 and CDR2 (germline): SEHNR, FQNEAQ (reference sequence). Written as DNA, the CDR3 is TGTGCCAGCAGCTGGCGTCCAGGGGCACAAGAGACCCAGTACTTC. Protein product: CASSWRPGAQETQYF.

This clonotype was counted between two and nine times. CDR3 region: CASSYLVGLPYNEQFF. The CDR3 region has the DNA TGTGCCAGCAGCTACCTGGTAGGGCTCCCCTACAATGAGCAGTTCTTC. The chain is built from TRBV5-4 and TRBJ2-1; D is ambiguous. CDR3 length: 16 amino acids. CDR1 and CDR2 from the germline V gene are SGHNT and YYREEE (reference sequence). V dropped 3 bases and J dropped 2 bases, with 15 bases sitting between them.

V gene TRBV11-1 combines with J gene TRBJ1-3; 7 bases are a match to TRBD1. Germline V gives CDR1 SGHAT, CDR2 FQDESV (reference sequence). The V gene end was trimmed by 5 bases and the J gene end by 0 bases; junction bases not matched to a gene: 7. CDR3 length: 16 residues. The DNA for the CDR3 is TGTGCCAGCAGCCAGGGACAGTCCACCTCTGGAAACACCATATATTTT. It specifies CASSQGQSTSGNTIYF. Full variable domain (remainder filled in from reference TRBV11-1 and TRBJ1-3): EAEVAQSPRYKITEKSQAVAFWCDPISGHATLYWYRQILGQGPELLVQFQDESVVDDSQLPKDRFSAERLKGVDSTLKIQPAELGDSAMYLCASSQGQSTSGNTIYFGEGSWLTVV.

V and J are TRBV19 and TRBJ2-2, with D uncertain. Between the trimmed V and J ends, which lost 3 bases and 0 bases, there was a span of 2 bases. The germline V gene has CDR1 LNHDA and CDR2 SQIVND (reference sequence). CDR3 length: 13 residues. In DNA form, the CDR3 reads TGTGCCAGTAGTATGACGAACACCGGGGAGCTGTTTTTT. Translating gives CASSMTNTGELFF.

V gene TRBV4-1 combines with J gene TRBJ1-2, with D uncertain. This CDR3 comprises 16 residues. Germline V gene lookup returns CDR1 MGHRA and CDR2 YSYEKL. The ends were cut back, 3 bases at V and 6 bases at J, with 20 bases in the middle. DNA for the CDR3: TGCGCCAGCAGCCACGAGATTACGACTATCGTCAATGGCTACACCTTC. It is translated as CASSHEITTIVNGYTF.

This clonotype was seen many times. The CDR3 DNA follows: TGCAGTGCTAGAGGGTCCAGGGACTACGAGCAGTACTTC. It is translated as CSARGSRDYEQYF. This chain uses TRBV20-1 with TRBJ2-7, with a tentative D call TRBD1 (5 bases). The germline V gene has CDR1 DFQATT and CDR2 SNEGSKA (reference sequence). The CDR3 loop spans 13 amino acids. V was shortened by 1 base and J by 3 bases, with 10 bases between the two germline ends.

This chain connects TRBV19 to TRBJ2-5; maybe TRBD1 (6 bases). The germline V gene encodes CDR1 LNHDA and CDR2 SQIVND (reference sequence). V was cut by 0 bases and J by 5 bases, with 13 bases left in between. The CDR3 spans 15 residues. CDR3 sequence reads: CASSIEGAVQETQYF. As DNA, the CDR3 is TGTGCCAGTAGTATAGAGGGGGCGGTCCAGGAGACCCAGTACTTC.

The chain couples TRBV7-6 to TRBJ2-3; tentatively, D is TRBD2 (6 bases). The CDR3 is 16 residues long. CDR1 SGHVS and CDR2 FNYEAQ come from the germline V gene. V lost 4 bases and J lost 4, with 18 bases in between. CDR3 in amino acids: CASSSTGVVAADTQYF. DNA for the CDR3: TGTGCCAGCAGCTCCACGGGAGTGGTAGCAGCAGATACGCAGTATTTT.

V usage is TRBV9 and J usage is TRBJ2-1; D not certain. V shed 7 bases and J shed 3 bases, with 8 bases lying between them. Germline-derived CDR1 and CDR2 are SGDLS and YYNGEE. This CDR3 has 12 residues. The DNA of the CDR3 is TGTGCCAGCGAGTCCGGCTACAATGAGCAGTTCTTC. It yields the protein CASESGYNEQFF. The entire variable domain, with the rest obtained from reference TRBV9 and TRBJ2-1, is as follows: DSGVTQTPKHLITATGQRVTLRCSPRSGDLSVYWYQQSLDQGLQFLIQYYNGEERAKGNILERFSAQQFPDLHSELNLSSLELGDSALYFCASESGYNEQFFGPGTRLTVL.

This clonotype was seen a handful of times. The chain is built from TRBV7-2 and TRBJ2-5; D not certain. Per germline, CDR1 SGHTA and CDR2 FQGNSA. This CDR3 has 13 residues. The V and J ends lost 4 bases and 1 base respectively, with 7 bases between them. CDR3 DNA: TGTGCCAGCAGCTCCCTTGCCCAAGAGACCCAGTACTTC. Encoded protein: CASSSLAQETQYF.

This clonotype was detected only a few times. This chain uses TRBV7-6 with TRBJ2-7, with 7 nucleotides matching TRBD2. J lost 3 bases, V lost 0 bases, and 2 bases had no gene match. The CDR3 has 14 residues. Looked up from germline, CDR1 is SGHVS and CDR2 is FNYEAQ. The DNA for the CDR3 is TGTGCCAGCAGCTTAGCCCGCGGGGGCTACGAGCAGTACTTC. It specifies CASSLARGGYEQYF.